This TCR beta chain appears in the sequencing data of a study of blood T cells in healthy people across ages. About the study: Per every two T cells, about one barcoded beta molecule was captured by template switching.

On this clonotype: What it recognizes is unknown.

Through a sample-barcoded 5' primer and a J-beta primer mix, a second PCR was run for about 6 to 11 cycles. Each CDR3 protein gets one entry after TCRdb re-called the 5' RACE reads with MiXCR. The table includes fewer than 2,000,000 distinct CDR3 sequences, around 36% detected once. Study findings and constraints: Per-million-T-cell TCR beta diversity fell roughly linearly with age. The study found TCR beta diversity correlated strongly with naive T cell percentage.

The CDR3 covers 15 residues. Trimming at V came to 6 bases and at J to 3 bases, leaving 9 bases not matched to a gene. Germline assignment: CDR1 MDHEN and CDR2 SYDVKM. V and J are TRBV28 and TRBJ2-7; 9 bases are shared with TRBD1. Source material: blood. The clonotype originates from a woman aged 25 to 39 in good health. The CDR3 is CASRTTGGGGYEQYF. CDR3 DNA: TGTGCCAGCAGGACGACAGGGGGGGGAGGCTACGAGCAGTACTTC.